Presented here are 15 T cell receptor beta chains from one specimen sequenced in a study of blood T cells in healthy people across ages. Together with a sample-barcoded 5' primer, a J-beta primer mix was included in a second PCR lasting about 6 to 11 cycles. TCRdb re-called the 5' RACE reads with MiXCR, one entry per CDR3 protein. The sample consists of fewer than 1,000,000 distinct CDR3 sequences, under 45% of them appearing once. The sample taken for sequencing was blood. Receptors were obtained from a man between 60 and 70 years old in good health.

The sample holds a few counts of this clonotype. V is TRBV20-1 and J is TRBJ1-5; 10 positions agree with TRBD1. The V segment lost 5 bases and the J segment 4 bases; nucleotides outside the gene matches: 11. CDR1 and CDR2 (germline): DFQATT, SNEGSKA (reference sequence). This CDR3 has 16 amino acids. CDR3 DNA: TGCAGTGCTCTCCTAGGGGGACAGGGGAGGAATCAGCCCCAGCATTTT. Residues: CSALLGGQGRNQPQHF.

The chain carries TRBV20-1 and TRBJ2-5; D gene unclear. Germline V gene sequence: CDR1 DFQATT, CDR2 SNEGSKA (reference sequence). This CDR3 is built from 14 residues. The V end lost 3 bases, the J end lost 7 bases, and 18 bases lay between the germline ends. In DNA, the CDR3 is TGCAGTGCTAGGGTGCTGGGCCCCCTTTTGACCCAGTACTTC. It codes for CSARVLGPLLTQYF.

DNA for the CDR3: TGTGCCAGCAGCGACAGCCGTATGTACGAGCAGTACTTC. Amino acid sequence: CASSDSRMYEQYF. The V call is TRBV2, the J call TRBJ2-7; D might be TRBD1 (5 bases). The V end was cut by 6 bases, the J end by 4 bases, with 13 bases between. This CDR3 is built from 13 residues. Germline V gives CDR1 SNHLY, CDR2 FYNNEI.

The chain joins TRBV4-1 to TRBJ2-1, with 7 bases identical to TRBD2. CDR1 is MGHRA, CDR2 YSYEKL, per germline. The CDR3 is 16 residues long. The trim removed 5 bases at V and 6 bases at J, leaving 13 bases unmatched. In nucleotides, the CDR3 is TGCGCCAGCAGCACGGGAGGCAACCCATCCCGCAATGAGCAGTTCTTC. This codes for CASSTGGNPSRNEQFF.

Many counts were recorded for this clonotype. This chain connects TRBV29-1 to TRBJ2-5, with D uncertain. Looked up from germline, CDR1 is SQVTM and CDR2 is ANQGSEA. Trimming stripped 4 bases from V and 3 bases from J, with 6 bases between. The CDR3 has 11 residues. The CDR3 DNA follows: TGCAGCGTTGTGCGGAAAGAGACCCAGTACTTC. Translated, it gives CSVVRKETQYF.

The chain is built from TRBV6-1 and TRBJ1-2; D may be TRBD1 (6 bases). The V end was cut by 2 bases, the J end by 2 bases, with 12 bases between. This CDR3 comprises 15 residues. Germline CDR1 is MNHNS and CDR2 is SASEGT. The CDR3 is CASSETFQGNYGYTF. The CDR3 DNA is TGTGCCAGCAGTGAAACGTTCCAGGGGAACTATGGCTACACCTTC.

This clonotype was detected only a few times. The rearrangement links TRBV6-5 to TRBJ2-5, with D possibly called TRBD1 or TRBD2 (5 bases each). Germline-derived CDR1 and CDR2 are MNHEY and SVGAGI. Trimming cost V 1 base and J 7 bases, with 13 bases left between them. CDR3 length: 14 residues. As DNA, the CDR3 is TGTGCCAGCAGTTACTATCAGGGAGTTGGGACCCAGTACTTC. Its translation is CASSYYQGVGTQYF.

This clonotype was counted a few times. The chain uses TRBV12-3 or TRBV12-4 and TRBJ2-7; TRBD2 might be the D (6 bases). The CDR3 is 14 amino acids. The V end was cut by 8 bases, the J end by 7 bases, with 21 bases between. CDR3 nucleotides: TGTGCCAGCGCAATAGGAGGGGCTTCCCGTGAGCAGTACTTC. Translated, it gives CASAIGGASREQYF.

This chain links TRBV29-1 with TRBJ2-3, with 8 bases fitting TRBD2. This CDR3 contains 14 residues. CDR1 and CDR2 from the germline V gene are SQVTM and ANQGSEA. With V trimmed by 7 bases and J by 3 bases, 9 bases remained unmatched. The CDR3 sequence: CSGGYRGGTDTQYF. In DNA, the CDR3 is TGCAGCGGGGGATACCGGGGGGGGACAGATACGCAGTATTTT.

The CDR3 loop is CSASLWTADEQYF. For the CDR3, the DNA is TGCAGTGCTAGCCTCTGGACGGCGGACGAGCAGTACTTC. The rearrangement uses TRBV20-1 and TRBJ2-7; D not certain. V was trimmed by 3 bases and J by 5 bases, leaving 14 bases between them. Germline CDR1 and CDR2: DFQATT and SNEGSKA (reference sequence). The CDR3 consists of 13 residues.

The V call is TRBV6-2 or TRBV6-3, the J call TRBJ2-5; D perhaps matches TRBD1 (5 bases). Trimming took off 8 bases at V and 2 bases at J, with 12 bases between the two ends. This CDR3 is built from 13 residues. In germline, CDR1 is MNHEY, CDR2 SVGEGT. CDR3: CASRQGAQETQYF. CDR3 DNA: TGTGCCAGCCGCCAGGGCGCTCAAGAGACCCAGTACTTC.

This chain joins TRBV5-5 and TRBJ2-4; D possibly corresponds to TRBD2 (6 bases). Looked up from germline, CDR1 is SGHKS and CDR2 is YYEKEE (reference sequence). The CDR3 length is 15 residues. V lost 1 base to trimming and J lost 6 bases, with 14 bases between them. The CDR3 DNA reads TGTGCCAGCAGCTTGCAGTACCTTAGCGGAAACATTCAGTACTTC. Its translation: CASSLQYLSGNIQYF.

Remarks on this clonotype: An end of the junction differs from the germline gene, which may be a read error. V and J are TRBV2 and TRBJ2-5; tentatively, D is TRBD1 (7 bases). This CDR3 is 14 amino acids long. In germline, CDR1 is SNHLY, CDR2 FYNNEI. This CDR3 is CASREGGGQETQYF. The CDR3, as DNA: TGTGCCAGCAGGGAAGGAGGGGGCCAGGAGACCCAGTACTTC.

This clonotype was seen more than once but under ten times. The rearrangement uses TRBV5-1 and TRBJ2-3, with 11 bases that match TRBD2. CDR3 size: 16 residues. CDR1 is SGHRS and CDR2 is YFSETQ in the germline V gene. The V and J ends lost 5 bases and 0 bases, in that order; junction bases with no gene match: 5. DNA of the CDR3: TGCGCCAGCAGTGGACTAGCGGGCGCTAGCACAGATACGCAGTATTTT. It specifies CASSGLAGASTDTQYF.

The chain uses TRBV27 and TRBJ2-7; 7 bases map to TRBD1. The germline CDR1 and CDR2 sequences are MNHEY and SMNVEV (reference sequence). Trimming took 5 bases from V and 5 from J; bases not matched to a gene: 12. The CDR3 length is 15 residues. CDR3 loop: CASSPGRQGIHEQYF. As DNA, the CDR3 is TGTGCCAGCAGTCCCGGAAGACAGGGAATCCACGAGCAGTACTTC.